These 28 T cell receptor beta chains originate from one sample sequenced in a study of technical replicates of blood from a few donors. Sequencing was performed with immunoSEQ multiplex PCR; in TCRdb, only in-frame clones are kept and a portion is missing. There are about 79,000 clones in the sample; 91% occur only once, and about 0.4% lies in the top ten. Sequencing was performed on T cells isolated from PBMCs. The origin of the receptors is a human donor in good health. Some clones in this sample may be carry-over from other donors' samples.

The rearrangement links TRBV28 to TRBJ1-1; TRBD1 is a possible D gene (5 bases). The CDR3 contains 14 residues. Trimming removed 7 bases at V and 10 bases at J, with 22 bases between. In germline, CDR1 is MDHEN, CDR2 SYDVKM. DNA of the CDR3: TGTGCCAGCACTGACTTAGACGGAAAAGGGGTAGCTTTCTTT. Translation gives CASTDLDGKGVAFF.

The chain links TRBV2 to TRBJ2-2, with D hard to call. The CDR3 is made up of 11 amino acids. With 7 bases removed from V and 6 bases from J, the gap between germline ends came to 6 bases. Per germline, CDR1 SNHLY and CDR2 FYNNEI. The DNA for the CDR3 is TGTGCCAGCACTTCCGCCGGGGAGCTGTTTTTT. This codes for CASTSAGELFF.

V and J are TRBV7-8 and TRBJ2-2; TRBD2 aligns across 11 bases. The germline V gene has CDR1 SGHVS and CDR2 FQNEAQ. The CDR3 runs to 16 residues. After removal of 1 base from V and 6 bases from J, the junction contained 4 bases not matched to a gene. The CDR3 DNA reads as TGTGCCAGCAGCTTAGGACTAGCGGGAACGGCCGGGGAGCTGTTTTTT. Translated, it gives CASSLGLAGTAGELFF.

The chain uses TRBV29-1 and TRBJ2-1, with 7 bases matching TRBD2. CDR3 length equals 12 residues. V dropped 6 bases and J dropped 5; count of bases not matched to a gene: 4. CDR1 and CDR2 from the germline V gene are SQVTM and ANQGSEA. The CDR3 loop reads CSVQLADNEQFF. CDR3 in DNA: TGCAGCGTGCAGCTAGCGGACAATGAGCAGTTCTTC.

The V and J genes are TRBV9 and TRBJ2-6, with 7 bases matching TRBD1. The CDR3 extends over 17 amino acids. Looked up from germline, CDR1 is SGDLS and CDR2 is YYNGEE. J gave up 0 bases and V 3 bases, and 6 bases lay outside the gene matches. CDR3 sequence reads: CASSEGAISSGANVLTF. The DNA for the CDR3 is TGTGCCAGCAGCGAGGGGGCAATAAGCTCTGGGGCCAACGTCCTGACTTTC.

The chain joins TRBV4-1 to TRBJ2-1; 7 nucleotides align to TRBD2. After removal of 1 base from V and 8 bases from J, the junction contained 5 bases not matched to a gene. This CDR3 has 14 residues. CDR1 is MGHRA, CDR2 YSYEKL, per germline. The CDR3, as DNA: TGCGCCAGCAGCCAAGGGGGGAGGGCCGATGAGCAGTTCTTC. Protein sequence: CASSQGGRADEQFF.

This sequence joins TRBV13 and TRBJ1-1; 7 nucleotides agree with TRBD1. CDR3 length: 16 residues. CDR1 is PRHDT and CDR2 is FYEKMQ in the germline V gene (reference sequence). J lost 0 bases, V lost 5 bases, and 9 bases had no gene match. This CDR3 reads CASSLSNRGLNTEAFF. The CDR3 DNA is TGTGCCAGCAGCCTATCAAACAGGGGACTGAACACTGAAGCTTTCTTT. Variable domain in full (rest from reference TRBV13 and TRBJ1-1): AAGVIQSPRHLIKEKRETATLKCYPIPRHDTVYWYQQGPGQDPQFLISFYEKMQSDKGSIPDRFSAQQFSDYHSELNMSSLELGDSALYFCASSLSNRGLNTEAFFGQGTRLTVV.

The chain combines TRBV7-9 with TRBJ1-4; D is ambiguous. In germline, CDR1 is SEHNR, CDR2 FQNEAQ (reference sequence). Deletions cut 7 bases from V and 5 bases from J, with 8 bases between. CDR3 size: 12 residues. CDR3: CASTRENEKLFF. DNA for the CDR3: TGTGCCAGCACGAGAGAAAATGAAAAACTGTTTTTT. The variable domain in full, completed from reference TRBV7-9 and TRBJ1-4, reads DTGVSQNPRHKITKRGQNVTFRCDPISEHNRLYWYRQTLGQGPEFLTYFQNEAQLEKSRLLSDRFSAERPKGSFSTLEIQRTEQGDSAMYLCASTRENEKLFFGSGTQLSVL.

The rearrangement uses TRBV30 and TRBJ2-2, with D perhaps matching TRBD1 (5 bases). The CDR3 sequence is 17 residues long. Germline V gives CDR1 GTSNPN, CDR2 SVGIG (reference sequence). V dropped 0 bases and J dropped 4 bases, with 18 bases sitting between them. CDR3 sequence reads: CAWSVGSQGFSTGELFF. The CDR3 nucleotides read TGTGCCTGGAGTGTAGGGTCGCAGGGATTCTCCACCGGGGAGCTGTTTTTT.

The chain carries TRBV27 and TRBJ1-2, with no clear D. Trimming removed 10 bases at V and 5 bases at J, with 8 bases between. Germline-derived CDR1 and CDR2 are MNHEY and SMNVEV (reference sequence). CDR3 length equals 10 residues. DNA for the CDR3: TGTGCCACCTTCCCTTATGGCTACACCTTC. Amino acid sequence: CATFPYGYTF.

This chain uses TRBV15 with TRBJ2-1; D unclear. The germline V gene has CDR1 LNHNV and CDR2 YYDKDF (reference sequence). Trimming removed 3 bases from V and 7 bases from J, with 7 bases in between. The CDR3 totals 12 residues. This CDR3 is CATSRRPNEQFF. CDR3 DNA sequence: TGTGCCACCAGCAGGAGGCCGAATGAGCAGTTCTTC. Complete variable domain (other parts from reference TRBV15 and TRBJ2-1): DAMVIQNPRYQVTQFGKPVTLSCSQTLNHNVMYWYQQKSSQAPKLLFHYYDKDFNNEADTPDNFQSRRPNTSFCFLDIRSPGLGDTAMYLCATSRRPNEQFFGPGTRLTVL.

This chain joins TRBV7-9 and TRBJ2-7, with TRBD2 matching over 16 bases. This CDR3 comprises 19 residues. Trimming cost V 2 bases and J 7 bases; bases outside gene matches: 14. Germline loops: CDR1 SEHNR, CDR2 FQNEAQ (reference sequence). CDR3: CASSLSRGGTSGRAGEQYF. CDR3 nucleotide sequence: TGTGCCAGCAGCTTAAGCAGGGGAGGGACTAGCGGGAGGGCAGGAGAGCAGTACTTC.

This clone was observed a handful of times. The chain employs TRBV5-4 and TRBJ1-1; TRBD1 matches 7 bases. CDR3 length: 12 residues. V lost 7 bases to trimming and J lost 1 base; unmatched junction nucleotides: 1. The germline CDR1 and CDR2 sequences are SGHNT and YYREEE (reference sequence). For the CDR3, the DNA is TGTGCCAGCGGGGACAGGAACACTGAAGCTTTCTTT. Its protein is CASGDRNTEAFF.

The chain has TRBV28 and TRBJ2-7, with 7 positions matching TRBD1. V shed 6 bases, J shed 2 bases, and the junction held 7 bases outside the gene matches. This CDR3 comprises 14 residues. Looked up from germline, CDR1 is MDHEN and CDR2 is SYDVKM. The CDR3 is CASRPQGNAYEQYF. The DNA for the CDR3 is TGTGCCAGCAGACCACAGGGGAATGCCTACGAGCAGTACTTC.

The chain couples TRBV29-1 to TRBJ2-5; TRBD2 aligns across 11 bases. The end of the DNA is better explained by TRBJ2-7, so the J call may be wrong. Germline V lookup: CDR1 SQVTM, CDR2 ANQGSEA. This CDR3 region has 14 residues. Here the CDR3 reads CSVLPGLADYEQYF. The CDR3 bases are TGCAGCGTTCTACCGGGACTAGCGGATTACGAGCAGTACTTC.

This clone was counted once. The chain is built from TRBV7-9 and TRBJ2-2; no clear D. CDR3 length: 12 residues. Germline V gene sequence: CDR1 SEHNR, CDR2 FQNEAQ (reference sequence). Trimming left V 2 bases short and J 5 bases short, with 3 bases between. For the CDR3, the DNA is TGTGCCAGCAGCTTACAAACCGGGGAGCTGTTTTTT. This gives the protein CASSLQTGELFF.

This clone was observed once. J is TRBJ2-2 and V is TRBV4-1; 10 bases are shared with TRBD2. CDR1 and CDR2 from the germline V gene are MGHRA and YSYEKL. The CDR3 totals 18 residues. Trimming at V came to 0 bases and at J to 4 bases, leaving 8 bases not matched to a gene. Here the CDR3 DNA reads TGCGCCAGCAGCCAAGATTCGCTAGCGGGAGAAGGCACCGGGGAGCTGTTTTTT. Translating gives CASSQDSLAGEGTGELFF.

J is TRBJ2-2 and V is TRBV14, with TRBD2 matching 13 bases. CDR3 length: 16 residues. V lost 6 bases, J lost 4 bases, and 5 bases stayed unmatched. CDR1 and CDR2 from the germline V gene are SGHDN and FVKESK. DNA of the CDR3: TGTGCCAGCAGGTCACTAGCGGGAGGGATCACCGGGGAGCTGTTTTTT. Amino acids: CASRSLAGGITGELFF.

The chain is built from TRBV29-1 and TRBJ1-1; D remains ambiguous. The CDR3 is 12 residues long. The V end lost 4 bases, the J end lost 6 bases, and 12 bases lay between the germline ends. The germline V gene has CDR1 SQVTM and CDR2 ANQGSEA. DNA for the CDR3: TGCAGCGTTGTACCGGGAGACGCTGAAGCTTTCTTT. As protein: CSVVPGDAEAFF.

This clone was seen only once. V is TRBV23-1 and J is TRBJ1-4; no reliable D call. TRBV23-1 is identified as an open reading frame with a role that is uncertain. CDR3 length: 16 amino acids. With 1 base removed from V and 4 bases from J, the gap between germline ends came to 13 bases. For the CDR3, the DNA is TGCGCCAGCAGTCAATTGAGCGGGCCCGTTAATGAAAAACTGTTTTTT. Protein: CASSQLSGPVNEKLFF.

CDR3 in DNA: TGTGCCAGCAGTGAAGGGCTAGCGGGCTCAGATACGCAGTATTTT. This translates into CASSEGLAGSDTQYF. The J gene is TRBJ2-3, the V gene TRBV6-1, with 8 bases identical to TRBD2. Germline CDR1 is MNHNS and CDR2 is SASEGT. V shed 1 base, J shed 4 bases, and the junction held 4 bases outside the gene matches. The CDR3 contains 15 residues.

V usage is TRBV5-4 and J usage is TRBJ2-7; 9 positions match TRBD1. V shed 0 bases and J 6 bases; nucleotides not matched to a gene: 4. Germline-derived CDR1 and CDR2 are SGHNT and YYREEE (reference sequence). The CDR3 length is 14 residues. This CDR3 reads CASSLGTGVPEQYF. CDR3 nucleotide sequence: TGTGCCAGCAGCTTGGGGACAGGGGTGCCCGAGCAGTACTTC. Looking up the rest from reference TRBV5-4 and TRBJ2-7 gives the full variable domain: ETGVTQSPTHLIKTRGQQVTLRCSSQSGHNTVSWYQQALGQGPQFIFQYYREEENGRGNFPPRFSGLQFPNYSSELNVNALELDDSALYLCASSLGTGVPEQYFGPGTRLTVT.

The chain carries TRBV30 and TRBJ1-1; D might be TRBD1 (5 bases). The CDR3 is made up of 15 amino acids. Looked up from germline, CDR1 is GTSNPN and CDR2 is SVGIG (reference sequence). The V and J ends lost 6 bases and 6 bases respectively, with 23 bases between them. CDR3: CACQSRSQVKAEAFF. The CDR3 DNA is TGTGCCTGTCAGTCGAGATCACAGGTTAAGGCTGAAGCTTTCTTT.

V usage is TRBV28 and J usage is TRBJ2-7; 9 bases match TRBD1. The CDR3 consists of 14 residues. The V segment lost 2 bases and the J segment 5 bases; nucleotides outside the gene matches: 4. CDR1 MDHEN and CDR2 SYDVKM come from the germline V gene. DNA of the CDR3: TGTGCCAGCAGTTTAACGGACAGGGGTAACGAGCAGTACTTC. Translated: CASSLTDRGNEQYF.

V is TRBV12-2 and J is TRBJ2-1; TRBD2, the table's D call, lacks a check against the DNA. TRBV12-2 represents a pseudogene. This CDR3 comprises 14 residues. This CDR3 reads CASRLTSGRNEQFF. CDR3 in DNA: TGTGCAAGTCGCTTAACCAGCGGGAGGAATGAGCAGTTCTTC.

The rearrangement links TRBV6-5 to TRBJ2-2; 7 nucleotides line up with TRBD1. V gave up 4 bases and J gave up 3 bases; unmatched junction bases: 2. This CDR3 is 14 amino acids long. CDR1 is MNHEY, CDR2 SVGAGI, per germline. This chain's CDR3 is CASSSGQYTGELFF. CDR3 sequence (DNA): TGTGCCAGCAGTTCGGGACAGTACACCGGGGAGCTGTTTTTT.

The V call is TRBV11-3, the J call TRBJ2-1; D might be TRBD1 (8 bases). V was pared by 4 bases and J by 12 bases, with 19 bases between. Germline V gives CDR1 SGHNT, CDR2 YENEEA. The CDR3 covers 14 residues. As DNA, the CDR3 is TGTGCCAGCAGCTCAAGGACAGGGAGGGATGGGCAGTTCTTC. Protein sequence: CASSSRTGRDGQFF.

The chain employs TRBV9 and TRBJ2-7; D gene unclear. Looked up from germline, CDR1 is SGDLS and CDR2 is YYNGEE. Trimming shortened V by 4 bases and J by 3 bases, and 14 bases separated the two germline ends. This CDR3 region has 14 residues. For the CDR3, the DNA is TGTGCCAGCAGCCGCGGCAGCAGCCTCTACGAGCAGTACTTC. It specifies CASSRGSSLYEQYF.